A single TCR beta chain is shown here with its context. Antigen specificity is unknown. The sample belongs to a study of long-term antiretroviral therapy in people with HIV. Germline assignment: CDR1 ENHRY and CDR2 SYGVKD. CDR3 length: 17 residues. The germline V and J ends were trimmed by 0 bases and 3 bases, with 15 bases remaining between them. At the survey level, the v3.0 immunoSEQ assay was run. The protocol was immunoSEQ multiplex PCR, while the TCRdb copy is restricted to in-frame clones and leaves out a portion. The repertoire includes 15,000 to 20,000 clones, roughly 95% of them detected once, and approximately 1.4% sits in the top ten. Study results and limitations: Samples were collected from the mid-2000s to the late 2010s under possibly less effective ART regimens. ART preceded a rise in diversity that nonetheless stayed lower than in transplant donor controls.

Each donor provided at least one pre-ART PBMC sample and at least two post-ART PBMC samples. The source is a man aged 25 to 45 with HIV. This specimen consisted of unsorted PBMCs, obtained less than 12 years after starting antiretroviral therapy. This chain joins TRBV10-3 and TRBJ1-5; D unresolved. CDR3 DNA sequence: TGTGCCATCAGTGAGTCGGGCGGGGAGCCATACAATCAGCCCCAGCATTTT. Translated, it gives CAISESGGEPYNQPQHF.